The text below deals with one TCR beta chain. Clones were read by immunoSEQ multiplex PCR, and TCRdb kept only the in-frame ones, dropping some. The table includes about 52,000 clones, about four fifths detected once. The data stem from a study of blood T cell repertoires in COVID-19. The receptor's source is an older man with active COVID-19. The sequenced sample consisted of peripheral blood.

The chain's CDR3 is CASSRDSRAEAFF. CDR3 nucleotides: TGTGCCAGCAGCCGGGACAGTCGGGCTGAAGCTTTCTTT. The rearrangement joins TRBV12-3 or TRBV12-4 to TRBJ1-1; TRBD1 matches 7 bases. The V gene end was trimmed by 6 bases and the J gene end by 6 bases; junction bases not matched to a gene: 7. The CDR3 runs 13 residues.